This TCR beta chain was sequenced during a study of cytomegalovirus exposure and HLA in healthy donors (dated by TCRdb to about 2017). Looking at the study overall: According to a later analysis, the 120 or so validation repertoires were produced on the same platform as the roughly 600 repertoires of the first cohort. A separate validation cohort of 100 to 150 different subjects was used in addition to the roughly 720-subject first cohort. The study was designed to test whether signatures of past pathogen exposure could be identified by cataloging public T cell receptors. To predict cytomegalovirus infection status, the study combined high-throughput TCR immunosequencing, statistical association of individual TCRs with disease status, and machine learning. Study-wide conclusions, independent of this receptor: In a later analysis, TCRs clustered in the first cohort were found to also tend to co-occur in the roughly 120 validation repertoires, with 85% to 95% of cluster scores above 0. The authors suggested that the approach could potentially be extended to other disease states and immunological phenotypes. Three of the identified cytomegalovirus-associated TCR beta chains were confirmed in vitro to be specific for cytomegalovirus antigens. The study listed 164 TCR beta chains as associated with cytomegalovirus. While some public TCRs were present in many individuals, most TCR sequences turned up only very rarely across donors. The classifier was reported to diagnose cytomegalovirus status with high specificity and sensitivity in both the original and validation cohorts. All 110 or so repertoires were used to score co-occurrence in the validation cohort in a later analysis, because that analysis had no HLA typing for the cohort.

The donors were included in the validation cohort of 120 subjects, a group kept apart from the roughly 670-subject first cohort. The germline V end is reduced by 6 bases and the J end by 3 bases; junction bases left unmatched: 3. Taken from cysteine to phenylalanine, the CDR3 has 13 residues. The kept DNA is CDR3 alone, 39 bases in frame from the first base. The CDR1 and CDR2 encoded by the germline V gene are MNHEY and SVGAGI. Details on this clone: Its antigen is unknown. Per-base qualities were not stored, and no clone one base away is much larger.

Libraries were prepared through the immunoSEQ multiplex PCR assay. Per the authors' processing: A statistical classification framework was developed to diagnose cytomegalovirus status using the catalog of TCR beta chain sequences. The source is immuneACCESS, and TCRdb retained only in-frame sequences with V and J called. Part of the clones is not carried over; for the studies checked, unresolved V genes explain less than half of this, and the remainder is unexplained. V and J calls and clone size come straight from that table; D and trimming were deduced from the DNA. The sample records 120,000 to 150,000 clones, 84% of which are singletons. The ten largest clones capture 1.4% to 1.5% of the sample.

The sequencing input was PBMCs. The V and J segments used are TRBV6-5 and TRBJ2-3; the central 7 bases match TRBD2. This receptor was obtained from a woman aged 30 to 39 in good health and CMV-seronegative. The CDR3 in this case is CASRGGGTDTQYF. The DNA sequence is given as TGTGCCAGCAGGGGCGGGGGTACAGATACGCAGTATTTT.